The 23 T cell receptor beta chains in this list originate from one sample, sequenced in a study of blood T cell repertoires in COVID-19. Sequencing used immunoSEQ multiplex PCR; TCRdb keeps in-frame clones, though not all of them. The data contain some 200,000 clones, approximately 90% of them seen just once; the ten biggest clones take up 3% to 4%. The sequenced material came from peripheral blood. Source of these receptors: a man between 18 and 29 years old with active or convalescent COVID-19.

The chain couples TRBV23-1 to TRBJ1-5, with D unclear. TRBV23-1 is known as an ORF, though its function is uncertain. This CDR3 has 14 residues. V lost 7 bases to trimming and J lost 3 bases, with 13 bases between them. The CDR3 DNA follows: TGCGCCAGCAAAAAGACTGCCCCCAATCAGCCCCAGCATTTT. It encodes CASKKTAPNQPQHF.

The V and J genes are TRBV4-2 and TRBJ1-1; D is possibly TRBD1 (6 bases). Looked up from germline, CDR1 is LGHNA and CDR2 is YNFKEQ. Trimming removed 4 bases at V and 1 base at J, with 13 bases between. This CDR3 has 15 amino acids. CDR3 amino acids: CASSLDRQGNTEAFF. For the CDR3, the DNA is TGTGCCAGCAGCCTCGACAGGCAAGGGAACACTGAAGCTTTCTTT.

The V and J genes are TRBV12-2 and TRBJ2-3; TRBD2 is the table's D call, not checked against the DNA. TRBV12-2 counts as a pseudogene. This CDR3 region has 16 residues. CDR3 loop: CASRLSSPTSTDTQYF. CDR3 nucleotide sequence: TGTGCAAGTCGCTTAAGCTCCCCTACCTCCACAGATACGCAGTATTTT.

The chain joins TRBV27 to TRBJ2-3; TRBD2 matches at 12 bases. V was clipped by 4 bases and J by 3 bases; unmatched bases: 5. Germline CDR1 MNHEY, CDR2 SMNVEV (reference sequence). The CDR3 runs 16 residues. CDR3 sequence: CASSSLAGGLTDTQYF. For the CDR3, the DNA is TGTGCCAGCAGTTCTCTAGCGGGGGGGTTAACAGATACGCAGTATTTT.

Only one count was recorded for this clone. The chain couples TRBV27 to TRBJ1-5; 10 bases match TRBD1. The CDR3 consists of 16 residues. Germline V gene data show CDR1 as MNHEY and CDR2 as SMNVEV (reference sequence). Trimming took 5 bases from V and 7 from J; bases not matched to a gene: 11. In DNA, the CDR3 is TGTGCCAGCAGTCCCTGGACAGGGGGTGATGGGCAGCCCCAGCATTTT. As protein: CASSPWTGGDGQPQHF.

The J gene is TRBJ1-5, the V gene TRBV18; unclear D gene. CDR1 and CDR2 from the germline V gene are KGHSH and LQKENI. The CDR3 consists of 16 residues. Trimming left V 1 base short and J 4 bases short, with 14 bases between. In nucleotides, the CDR3 is TGTGCCAGCTCACCACGTGAAGCCACCTTAAATCAGCCCCAGCATTTT. Translation gives CASSPREATLNQPQHF. The full variable domain, rest sourced from reference TRBV18 and TRBJ1-5, is NAGVMQNPRHLVRRRGQEARLRCSPMKGHSHVYWYRQLPEEGLKFMVYLQKENIIDESGMPKERFSAEFPKEGPSILRIQQVVRGDSAAYFCASSPREATLNQPQHFGDGTRLSIL.

The chain employs TRBV6-5 and TRBJ1-3; no clear D. The CDR3 has 15 residues. Deletions cut 7 bases from V and 4 bases from J, with 17 bases between. Per germline, CDR1 MNHEY and CDR2 SVGAGI. The chain's CDR3 is CASTSPGYEGNTIYF. CDR3 DNA: TGTGCCAGCACCTCCCCGGGTTACGAAGGAAACACCATATATTTT.

This chain connects TRBV15 to TRBJ2-1, with 8 bases fitting TRBD2. The V gene's germline CDR1 is LNHNV and CDR2 YYDKDF (reference sequence). The CDR3 runs 16 residues. V was clipped by 11 bases and J by 7 bases; unmatched bases: 19. This CDR3 reads CASRSSGSAGTNEQFF. DNA for the CDR3: TGTGCCTCAAGGTCCAGCGGGAGTGCTGGCACAAATGAGCAGTTCTTC.

The sample holds one count of this clone. The J gene is TRBJ2-5, the V gene TRBV5-1; no definite D call. The CDR3 contains 12 residues. Trimming pared 2 bases from V and 2 bases from J, leaving 4 bases between. Germline V gene sequence: CDR1 SGHRS, CDR2 YFSETQ. This chain's CDR3 is CASSFIQETQYF. The CDR3 region has the DNA TGCGCCAGCAGCTTCATTCAAGAGACCCAGTACTTC.

The gene calls are TRBV19 and TRBJ2-1; D is possibly TRBD2 (5 bases). CDR3 length equals 16 residues. Trimming stripped 5 bases from V and 0 bases from J, with 14 bases between. Germline assignment: CDR1 LNHDA and CDR2 SQIVND (reference sequence). In nucleotides, the CDR3 is TGTGCCAGTAGTGCCCTGAGGAGCGGCTCCTACAATGAGCAGTTCTTC. This encodes CASSALRSGSYNEQFF. The full variable domain, its missing parts supplied by reference TRBV19 and TRBJ2-1, is DGGITQSPKYLFRKEGQNVTLSCEQNLNHDAMYWYRQDPGQGLRLIYYSQIVNDFQKGDIAEGYSVSREKKESFPLTVTSAQKNPTAFYLCASSALRSGSYNEQFFGPGTRLTVL.

V and J are TRBV5-1 and TRBJ2-3, with 8 nucleotides matching TRBD2. This CDR3 comprises 15 residues. Germline loops: CDR1 SGHRS, CDR2 YFSETQ. With 4 bases clipped from V and 2 bases from J, the junction kept 6 bases outside the gene matches. This CDR3 reads CASSTSGAYTDTQYF. The CDR3 DNA is TGCGCCAGCAGCACTAGCGGAGCATACACAGATACGCAGTATTTT.

The CDR3 DNA is TGTGCCAGCAGTGAGGACAGGGGGCCCGGCTACACCTTC. Translation gives CASSEDRGPGYTF. The gene calls are TRBV2 and TRBJ1-2, with 11 bases that match TRBD1. Germline CDR1 reads SNHLY; CDR2 reads FYNNEI. V shed 3 bases and J 8 bases; nucleotides not matched to a gene: 2. There are 13 residues in the CDR3. Full variable domain (missing parts from reference TRBV2 and TRBJ1-2): EPEVTQTPSHQVTQMGQEVILRCVPISNHLYFYWYRQILGQKVEFLVSFYNNEISEKSEIFDDQFSVERPDGSNFTLKIRSTKLEDSAMYFCASSEDRGPGYTFGSGTRLTVV.

This chain connects TRBV6-5 to TRBJ1-2; 9 bases map to TRBD1. Losses at the gene ends were 1 base for V and 2 bases for J; bases not matched to a gene: 5. The CDR3 runs to 16 residues. Germline V gives CDR1 MNHEY, CDR2 SVGAGI. The CDR3 DNA reads as TGTGCCAGCAGTTACTATGACAGGGGGGCCAACTATGGCTACACCTTC. Protein: CASSYYDRGANYGYTF.

The rearrangement uses TRBV10-3 and TRBJ1-2; D perhaps matches TRBD1 (5 bases). Trimming removed 3 bases at V and 1 base at J, with 12 bases between. Per the germline V gene, CDR1 is ENHRY and CDR2 is SYGVKD. This CDR3 has 15 residues. The CDR3 is CAISDMTVNNYGYTF. The CDR3 coding sequence is TGTGCCATCAGTGATATGACAGTAAATAACTATGGCTACACCTTC.

The chain recombines TRBV7-9 with TRBJ1-1; D not resolved. CDR3 size: 16 residues. Between the trimmed V and J ends, which lost 0 bases and 4 bases, there was a span of 15 bases. Germline values: CDR1 SEHNR, CDR2 FQNEAQ (reference sequence). In DNA, the CDR3 is TGTGCCAGCAGCTTAGCCGTTATAGCAACGTCCACTGAAGCTTTCTTT. It yields the protein CASSLAVIATSTEAFF.

The sample holds one count of this clone. The chain couples TRBV6-1 to TRBJ2-6; the D gene is possibly TRBD1 (6 bases). The CDR3 sequence is 18 residues long. The V end was cut by 3 bases, the J end by 0 bases, with 15 bases between. Germline lookup yields CDR1 MNHNS and CDR2 SASEGT. As DNA, the CDR3 is TGTGCCAGCAGTGACACAGGACAGAGGGCCTCTGGGGCCAACGTCCTGACTTTC. The encoded protein is CASSDTGQRASGANVLTF.

The chain uses TRBV6-1 and TRBJ1-1, with unresolved D. Trimming removed 2 bases at V and 3 bases at J, with 13 bases between. The CDR3 has 15 amino acids. Per germline, CDR1 MNHNS and CDR2 SASEGT. For the CDR3, the DNA is TGTGCCAGCAGTGAACCTCCGCGGGGTGACACTGAAGCTTTCTTT. Amino acids: CASSEPPRGDTEAFF.

The chain links TRBV11-1 to TRBJ1-1, with 8 bases that match TRBD1. Trimming at V came to 4 bases and at J to 5 bases, leaving 12 bases not matched to a gene. Germline V CDR1 and CDR2: SGHAT, FQDESV (reference sequence). The CDR3 consists of 16 residues. The CDR3 DNA reads as TGTGCCAGCAGCTCCTGGGGTCCGGACAGGGAAACTGAAGCTTTCTTT. Its translation is CASSSWGPDRETEAFF. Full variable domain (outside the CDR3, taken from reference TRBV11-1 and TRBJ1-1): EAEVAQSPRYKITEKSQAVAFWCDPISGHATLYWYRQILGQGPELLVQFQDESVVDDSQLPKDRFSAERLKGVDSTLKIQPAELGDSAMYLCASSSWGPDRETEAFFGQGTRLTVV.

This rearrangement joins TRBV24-1 to TRBJ1-2, with a tentative D call TRBD1 (6 bases). From germline, CDR1 is KGHDR and CDR2 SFDVKD. The CDR3 has 14 amino acids. V dropped 3 bases and J dropped 8 bases, with 15 bases sitting between them. CDR3 DNA sequence: TGTGCCACCAGTGATCCTCGACAGGCAAGCGGCTACACCTTC. Its translation: CATSDPRQASGYTF.

The J gene is TRBJ2-7, the V gene TRBV12-3 or TRBV12-4, with TRBD2 identical over 9 bases. V gave up 4 bases and J gave up 9 bases; unmatched junction bases: 7. The CDR3 extends over 13 amino acids. CDR3 amino acids: CASSSGLANWQYF. In nucleotides, the CDR3 is TGTGCCAGCAGTTCTGGACTAGCGAATTGGCAGTACTTC.

The chain has TRBV11-2 and TRBJ1-2; 9 nucleotides agree with TRBD1. Germline V CDR1 and CDR2: SGHAT, FQNNGV. The ends lost 7 bases at V and 8 bases at J; junction bases unmatched: 20. The CDR3 covers 17 residues. CDR3 DNA sequence: TGTGCCAGCATCATCCCTGGGAAACCGGGACAGGGAAGGGGCTACACCTTC. It translates to CASIIPGKPGQGRGYTF.

The J gene is TRBJ1-1, the V gene TRBV29-1, with a weak D call TRBD1 (5 bases). This CDR3 is 12 amino acids long. The V end lost 6 bases, the J end lost 6 bases, and 14 bases lay between the germline ends. The germline V gene has CDR1 SQVTM and CDR2 ANQGSEA. CDR3: CSVQGIWAEAFF. CDR3 in DNA: TGCAGCGTCCAGGGTATCTGGGCTGAAGCTTTCTTT.

The chain joins TRBV7-8 to TRBJ2-1, with TRBD2 matching 9 bases. V lost 2 bases to trimming and J lost 10 bases; unmatched junction nucleotides: 3. CDR3 length: 13 residues. Germline V gene sequence: CDR1 SGHVS, CDR2 FQNEAQ. The CDR3 reads CASSLLAGYEQFF. DNA of the CDR3: TGTGCCAGCAGCTTACTAGCGGGATACGAGCAGTTCTTC.